These T cell receptor beta chains were read from a single sample in a study of shared clonotypes between healthy human individuals. This table comes from immunoSEQ multiplex PCR, and its TCRdb copy is limited to in-frame clones, with some not included. This table has roughly 1,000,000 clones, about 80% appearing once. Input material: memory CD4+ T cells from PBMCs. The origin of the receptors is a man aged 18 to 29 in good health. Some clones in this sample may be carry-over from other donors' samples. Both conserved end residues are part of each CDR3.

v_call: TRBV4-1; cdr3_aa: CASSQGTGTRGYEQYF
v_call: TRBV7-2; cdr3_aa: CASSLQGARSNEKLFF
v_call: TRBV19; cdr3_aa: CASSGRTDNEQFF
v_call: TRBV4-3; cdr3_aa: CASSQGQGYEKLFF
v_call: TRBV6-6; cdr3_aa: CASASGGGSYEKLFF
v_call: TRBV27; cdr3_aa: CASSLAFASGIPYEQYF
v_call: TRBV5-1; cdr3_aa: CASVQGLHSGANVLTF
v_call: TRBV14; cdr3_aa: CASTLTPGQGSSGNTIYF
v_call: TRBV15; cdr3_aa: CATSNSGNEQFF
v_call: TRBV28; cdr3_aa: CASTQGGTPYEQYF
v_call: TRBV11-1; cdr3_aa: CASSFLAGGPGEQYF
v_call: TRBV21-1; cdr3_aa: CASTGLAGQLGGTQYF
v_call: TRBV5-1; cdr3_aa: CASSLGQEETQYF
v_call: TRBV6-5; cdr3_aa: CASRWTVNTGELFF
v_call: TRBV7-2; cdr3_aa: CASSLVRGAYSGNTIYF
v_call: TRBV28; cdr3_aa: CASSPLPPNYGYTF
v_call: TRBV2; cdr3_aa: CASMGGIRSTYEQYF
v_call: TRBV5-1; cdr3_aa: CASRTGGQAGANVLTF
v_call: TRBV7-2; cdr3_aa: CASSLDRGGQPQHF
v_call: TRBV7-9; cdr3_aa: CASSREWDLNNEQFF
v_call: TRBV7-9; cdr3_aa: CASSFGQETQYF
v_call: TRBV19; cdr3_aa: CASSIPGTPFF
v_call: TRBV5-4; cdr3_aa: CASSLGLAGADTQYF
v_call: TRBV5-1; cdr3_aa: CASTTSGSSRDNEQFF
v_call: TRBV28; cdr3_aa: CASSSQQGASWEKLFF
v_call: TRBV27; cdr3_aa: CASSFNPFYEKLFF
v_call: TRBV7-6; cdr3_aa: CASSLGRNSGANVLTF
v_call: TRBV27; cdr3_aa: CASSPTGYSYEQYF
v_call: TRBV28; cdr3_aa: CASRKMTGTGGYTF
v_call: TRBV25-1; cdr3_aa: CASSDLSLTSVEKLFF
v_call: TRBV5-6; cdr3_aa: CASSFRTLNTGELFF
v_call: TRBV30; cdr3_aa: CAWVGESYNEQFF
v_call: TRBV5-6; cdr3_aa: CASSLRSLVGYEQYF
v_call: TRBV28; cdr3_aa: CASRPSGTSLLETQYF
v_call: TRBV18; cdr3_aa: CASSGRQTSNTEAFF
v_call: TRBV5-4; cdr3_aa: CASSHGGGGQANEKLFF
v_call: TRBV5-1; cdr3_aa: CASSLSRGRETQYF
v_call: TRBV10-3; cdr3_aa: CAISDFREAGDTQYF
v_call: TRBV27; cdr3_aa: CASGPHYGYTF
v_call: TRBV2; cdr3_aa: CASTARTGGLGEQYF